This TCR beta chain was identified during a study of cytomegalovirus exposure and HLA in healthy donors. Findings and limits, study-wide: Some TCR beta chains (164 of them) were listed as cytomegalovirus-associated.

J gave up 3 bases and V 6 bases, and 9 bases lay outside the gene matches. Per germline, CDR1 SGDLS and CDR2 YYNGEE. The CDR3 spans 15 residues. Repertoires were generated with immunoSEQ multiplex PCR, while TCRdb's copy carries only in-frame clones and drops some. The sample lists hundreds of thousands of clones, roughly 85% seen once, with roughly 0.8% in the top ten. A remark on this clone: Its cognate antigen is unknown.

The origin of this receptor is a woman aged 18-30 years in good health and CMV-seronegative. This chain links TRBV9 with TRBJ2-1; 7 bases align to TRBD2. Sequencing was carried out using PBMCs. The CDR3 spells CASTKDGGNYNEQFF. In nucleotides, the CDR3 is TGTGCCAGCACCAAAGACGGGGGGAACTACAATGAGCAGTTCTTC.